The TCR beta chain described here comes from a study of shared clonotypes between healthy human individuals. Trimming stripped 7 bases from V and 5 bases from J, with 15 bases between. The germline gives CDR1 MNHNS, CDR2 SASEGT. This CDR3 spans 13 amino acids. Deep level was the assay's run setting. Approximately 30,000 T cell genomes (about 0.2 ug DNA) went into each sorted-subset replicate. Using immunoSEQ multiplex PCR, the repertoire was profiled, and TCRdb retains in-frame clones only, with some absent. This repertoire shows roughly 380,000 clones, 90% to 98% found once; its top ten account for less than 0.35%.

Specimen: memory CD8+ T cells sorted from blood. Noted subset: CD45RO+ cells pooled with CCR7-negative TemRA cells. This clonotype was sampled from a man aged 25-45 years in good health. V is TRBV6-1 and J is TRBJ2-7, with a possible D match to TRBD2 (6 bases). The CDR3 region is CASTGTLANEQYF. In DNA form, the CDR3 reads TGTGCCAGCACCGGCACGCTAGCGAACGAGCAGTACTTC.